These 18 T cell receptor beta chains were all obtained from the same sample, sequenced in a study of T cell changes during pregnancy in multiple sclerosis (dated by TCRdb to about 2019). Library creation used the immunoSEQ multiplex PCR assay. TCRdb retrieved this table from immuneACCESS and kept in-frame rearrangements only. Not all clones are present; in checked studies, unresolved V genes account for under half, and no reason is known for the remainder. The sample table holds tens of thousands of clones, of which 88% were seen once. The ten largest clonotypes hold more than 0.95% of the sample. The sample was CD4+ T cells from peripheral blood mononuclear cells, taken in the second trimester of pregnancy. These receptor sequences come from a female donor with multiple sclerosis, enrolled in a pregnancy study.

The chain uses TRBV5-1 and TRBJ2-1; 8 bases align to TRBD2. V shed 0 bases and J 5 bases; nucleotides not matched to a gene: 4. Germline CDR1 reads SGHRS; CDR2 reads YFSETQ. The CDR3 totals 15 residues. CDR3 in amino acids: CASSLVSGENNEQFF. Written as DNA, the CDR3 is TGCGCCAGCAGCTTGGTTAGCGGGGAGAACAATGAGCAGTTCTTC.

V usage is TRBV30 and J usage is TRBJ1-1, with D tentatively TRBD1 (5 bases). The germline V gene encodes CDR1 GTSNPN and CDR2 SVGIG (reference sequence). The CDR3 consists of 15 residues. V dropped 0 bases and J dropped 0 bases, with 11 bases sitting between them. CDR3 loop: CAWSVWGGMNTEAFF. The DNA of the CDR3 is TGTGCCTGGAGTGTATGGGGGGGGATGAACACTGAAGCTTTCTTT.

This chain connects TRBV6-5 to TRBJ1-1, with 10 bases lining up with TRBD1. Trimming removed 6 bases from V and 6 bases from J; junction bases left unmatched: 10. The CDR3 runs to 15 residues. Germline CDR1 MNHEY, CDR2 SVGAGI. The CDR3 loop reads CASSRWTGGLAEAFF. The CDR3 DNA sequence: TGTGCCAGCAGCCGATGGACAGGGGGATTAGCTGAAGCTTTCTTT.

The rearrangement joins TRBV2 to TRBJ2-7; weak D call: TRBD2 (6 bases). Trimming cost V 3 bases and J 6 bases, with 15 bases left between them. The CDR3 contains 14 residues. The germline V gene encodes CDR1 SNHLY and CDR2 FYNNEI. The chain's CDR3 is CASSDGGIWGEQYF. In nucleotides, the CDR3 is TGTGCCAGCAGTGATGGCGGGATTTGGGGCGAGCAGTACTTC.

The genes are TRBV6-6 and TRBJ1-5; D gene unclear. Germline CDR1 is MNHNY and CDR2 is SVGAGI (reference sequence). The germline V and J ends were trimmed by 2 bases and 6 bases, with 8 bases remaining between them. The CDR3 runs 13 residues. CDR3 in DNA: TGTGCCAGCAGTTACACCAGTACTCAGCCCCAGCATTTT. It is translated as CASSYTSTQPQHF.

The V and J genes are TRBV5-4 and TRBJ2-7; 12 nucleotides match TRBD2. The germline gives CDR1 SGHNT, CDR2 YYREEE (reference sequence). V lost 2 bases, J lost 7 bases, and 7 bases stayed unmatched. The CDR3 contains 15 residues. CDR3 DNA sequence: TGTGCCAGCAGCTTAGCTAGCGGGAGGGCCAGAGAGCAGTACTTC. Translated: CASSLASGRAREQYF.

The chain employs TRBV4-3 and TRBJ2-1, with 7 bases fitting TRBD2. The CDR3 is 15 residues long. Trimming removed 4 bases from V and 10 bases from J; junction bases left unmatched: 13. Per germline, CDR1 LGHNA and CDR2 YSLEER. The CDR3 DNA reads TGCGCCAGCAGCCCGGGGACTATCGACCCCGGGGAGCAGTTCTTC. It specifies CASSPGTIDPGEQFF.

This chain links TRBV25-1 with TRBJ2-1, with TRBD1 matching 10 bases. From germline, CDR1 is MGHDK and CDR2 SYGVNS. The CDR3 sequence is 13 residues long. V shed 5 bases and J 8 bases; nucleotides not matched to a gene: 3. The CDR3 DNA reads TGTGCCAGCAGTCCGGGGACAGGGGATGAGCAGTTCTTC. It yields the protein CASSPGTGDEQFF. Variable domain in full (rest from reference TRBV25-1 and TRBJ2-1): EADIYQTPRYLVIGTGKKITLECSQTMGHDKMYWYQQDPGMELHLIHYSYGVNSTEKGDLSSESTVSRIRTEHFPLTLESARPSHTSQYLCASSPGTGDEQFFGPGTRLTVL.

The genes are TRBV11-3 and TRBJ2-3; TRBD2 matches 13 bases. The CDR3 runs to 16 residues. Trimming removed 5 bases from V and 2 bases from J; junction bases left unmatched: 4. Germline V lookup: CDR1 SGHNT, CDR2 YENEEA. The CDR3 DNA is TGTGCCAGCAGCCTTACTAGCGGGAGGGTCACAGATACGCAGTATTTT. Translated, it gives CASSLTSGRVTDTQYF.

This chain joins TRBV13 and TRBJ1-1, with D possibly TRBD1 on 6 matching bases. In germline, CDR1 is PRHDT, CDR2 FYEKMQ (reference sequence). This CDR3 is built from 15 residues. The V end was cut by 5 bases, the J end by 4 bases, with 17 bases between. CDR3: CASSTETGHGTEAFF. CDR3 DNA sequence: TGTGCCAGCAGCACTGAAACAGGGCACGGCACTGAAGCTTTCTTT.

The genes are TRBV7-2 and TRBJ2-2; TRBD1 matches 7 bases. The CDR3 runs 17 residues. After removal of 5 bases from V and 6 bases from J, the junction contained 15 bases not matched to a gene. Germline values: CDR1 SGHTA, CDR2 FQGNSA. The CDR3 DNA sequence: TGTGCCAGCAGCATTGTACCGGGACAGAAAATCGCCGGGGAGCTGTTTTTT. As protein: CASSIVPGQKIAGELFF.

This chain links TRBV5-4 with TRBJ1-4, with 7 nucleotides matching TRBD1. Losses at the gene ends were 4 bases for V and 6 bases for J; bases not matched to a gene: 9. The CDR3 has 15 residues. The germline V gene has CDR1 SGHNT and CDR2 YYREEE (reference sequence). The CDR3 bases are TGTGCCAGCAGCGCAAACAGGGGTCTTGATGAAAAACTGTTTTTT. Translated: CASSANRGLDEKLFF.

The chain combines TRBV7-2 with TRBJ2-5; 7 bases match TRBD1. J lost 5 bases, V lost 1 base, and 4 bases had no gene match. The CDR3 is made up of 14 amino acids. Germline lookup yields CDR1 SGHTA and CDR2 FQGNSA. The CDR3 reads CASSLEGARETQYF. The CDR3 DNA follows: TGTGCCAGCAGCTTAGAGGGGGCCCGGGAGACCCAGTACTTC.

The CDR3 sequence: CASSLGGAGGYGEQFF. The CDR3 DNA is TGTGCCAGCAGCTTAGGGGGTGCGGGAGGGTACGGTGAGCAGTTCTTC. The chain has TRBV7-6 and TRBJ2-1; 9 bases line up with TRBD2. The V segment lost 1 base and the J segment 9 bases; nucleotides outside the gene matches: 10. Germline V gene sequence: CDR1 SGHVS, CDR2 FNYEAQ. The CDR3 contains 16 residues.

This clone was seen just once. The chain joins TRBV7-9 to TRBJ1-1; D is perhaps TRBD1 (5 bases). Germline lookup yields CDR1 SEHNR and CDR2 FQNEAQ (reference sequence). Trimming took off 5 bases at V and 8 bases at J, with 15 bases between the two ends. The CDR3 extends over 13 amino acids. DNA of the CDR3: TGTGCCAGCAGCAAGGCGGGGACTGCGGAAGCTTTCTTT. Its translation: CASSKAGTAEAFF.

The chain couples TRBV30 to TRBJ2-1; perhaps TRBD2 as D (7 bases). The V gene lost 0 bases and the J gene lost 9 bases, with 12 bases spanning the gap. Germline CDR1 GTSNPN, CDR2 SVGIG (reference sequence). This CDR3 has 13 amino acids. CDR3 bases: TGTGCCTGGAGTGTTCGGGGGGCCGGTGAGCAGTTCTTC. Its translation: CAWSVRGAGEQFF. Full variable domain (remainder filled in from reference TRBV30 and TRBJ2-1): SQTIHQWPATLVQPVGSPLSLECTVEGTSNPNLYWYRQAAGRGLQLLFYSVGIGQISSEVPQNLSASRPQDRQFILSSKKLLLSDSGFYLCAWSVRGAGEQFFGPGTRLTVL.

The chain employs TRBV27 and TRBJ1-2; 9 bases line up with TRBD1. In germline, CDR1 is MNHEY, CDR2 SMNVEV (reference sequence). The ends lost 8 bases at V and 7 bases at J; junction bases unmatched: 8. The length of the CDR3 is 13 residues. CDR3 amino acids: CASRPGTGLGYTF. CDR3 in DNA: TGTGCCAGCCGTCCCGGGACAGGGCTTGGCTACACCTTC.

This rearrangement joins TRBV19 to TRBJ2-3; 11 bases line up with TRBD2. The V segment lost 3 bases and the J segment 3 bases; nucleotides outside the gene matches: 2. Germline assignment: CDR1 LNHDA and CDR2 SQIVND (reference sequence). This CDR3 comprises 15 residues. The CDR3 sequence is CASSIASGRTDTQYF. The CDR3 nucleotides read TGTGCCAGTAGTATCGCTAGCGGGAGGACAGATACGCAGTATTTT.